These 5 T cell receptor beta chains were sequenced from one sample in a study of T cell responses to AZD1222 COVID-19 vaccine. Libraries were prepared by immunoSEQ multiplex PCR; TCRdb keeps only in-frame clonotypes and omits some of them. Here the sample spans more than 120,000 clones, approximately 91% being singletons. The sample was peripheral blood, taken 28 days after the second dose of the MenACWY control vaccine. These receptors were obtained from an adult who received the MenACWY meningococcal vaccine as a control.

V gene TRBV5-6 combines with J gene TRBJ2-5; no definite D call. Trimming stripped 5 bases from V and 1 base from J, with 12 bases between. Looked up from germline, CDR1 is SGHDT and CDR2 is YYEEEE. The CDR3 is made up of 14 amino acids. This CDR3 is CASSSVYFQETQYF. The DNA of the CDR3 is TGTGCCAGCAGTTCCGTCTACTTCCAAGAGACCCAGTACTTC.

V usage is TRBV11-3 and J usage is TRBJ2-2; TRBD2 might be the D (6 bases). Trimming removed 2 bases from V and 1 base from J, with 8 bases in between. CDR3 size: 15 residues. Per germline, CDR1 SGHNT and CDR2 YENEEA. CDR3 DNA: TGTGCCAGCAGCTTATCCGGGGGGAACACCGGGGAGCTGTTTTTT. Its translation: CASSLSGGNTGELFF.

The V gene is TRBV11-2, the J gene TRBJ2-1; D gene unclear. V was trimmed by 0 bases and J by 5 bases, leaving 11 bases between them. This CDR3 contains 15 residues. Germline assignment: CDR1 SGHAT and CDR2 FQNNGV. CDR3 sequence: CASSLDLRWNNEQFF. CDR3 in DNA: TGTGCCAGCAGCTTAGATCTCCGTTGGAACAATGAGCAGTTCTTC.

V gene TRBV4-3 combines with J gene TRBJ1-2; 8 bases are shared with TRBD1. Trimming cost V 5 bases and J 5 bases; bases outside gene matches: 4. Germline assignment: CDR1 LGHNA and CDR2 YSLEER. The CDR3 is 13 residues long. CDR3 in amino acids: CASSLGQEYGYTF. In nucleotides, the CDR3 is TGCGCCAGCAGCTTGGGACAGGAATATGGCTACACCTTC.

This clone was detected only a few times. The chain uses TRBV6-5 and TRBJ1-5; TRBD1 is a possible D gene (5 bases). The CDR3 runs 15 residues. V lost 5 bases to trimming and J lost 6 bases, with 17 bases between them. The germline gives CDR1 MNHEY, CDR2 SVGAGI. As DNA, the CDR3 is TGTGCCAGCAGTACCCGGGACCGAGGAACTCAGCCCCAGCATTTT. Protein product: CASSTRDRGTQPQHF.